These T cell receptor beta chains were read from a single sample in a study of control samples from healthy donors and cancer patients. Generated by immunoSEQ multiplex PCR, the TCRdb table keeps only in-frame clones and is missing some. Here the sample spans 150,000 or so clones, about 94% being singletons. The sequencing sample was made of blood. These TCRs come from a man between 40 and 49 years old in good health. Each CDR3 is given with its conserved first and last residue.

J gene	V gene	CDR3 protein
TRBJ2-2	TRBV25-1	CASSDPGTGRPGELFF
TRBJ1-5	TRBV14	CASSLPAGPQHF
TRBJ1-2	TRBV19	CASSPRHEWGYTF
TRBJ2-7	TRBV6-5	CASSARSSYEQYF
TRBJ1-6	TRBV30	CAWSADSTVPSPLHF
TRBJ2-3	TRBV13	CASSPRDSQESTDTQYF
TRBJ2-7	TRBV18	CASSPEGLANEQYF
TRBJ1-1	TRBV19	CASRVPSSGNTEAFF
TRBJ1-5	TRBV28	CASSLRGRARMRDQPQHF
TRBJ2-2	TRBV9	CASSAQSAGELFF
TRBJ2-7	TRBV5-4	CASSPEAGTRSYEQYF
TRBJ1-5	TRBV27	CASSPGGGGTGQPQHF
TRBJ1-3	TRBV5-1	CASSLGLSGNTIYF
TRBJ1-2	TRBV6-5	CASSFAPGQGPYGYTF
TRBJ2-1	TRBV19	CASSIGGQGEQFF
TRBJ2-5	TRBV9	CASSLRVGQQETQYF
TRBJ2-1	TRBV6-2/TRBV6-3	CASSHRGTSPQLHEQFF
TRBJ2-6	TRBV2	CASILSSSGANVLTF
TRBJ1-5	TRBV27	CASTGTNDSNQPQHF
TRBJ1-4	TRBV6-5	CASSRTGWGEKLFF
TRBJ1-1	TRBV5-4	CASRTAGEGTEAFF
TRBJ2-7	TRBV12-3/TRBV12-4	CASRARTYEQYF
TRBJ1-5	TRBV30	CAWSEQGGQPQHF
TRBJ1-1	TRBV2	CASRYGQNTEAFF
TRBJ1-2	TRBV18	CASSPWATEPNYGYTF
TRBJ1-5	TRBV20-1	CSASDEGDSNQPQHF
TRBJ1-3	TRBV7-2	CASSLSFQGGNTIYF
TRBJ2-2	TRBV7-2	CASSPGGHGTGELFF
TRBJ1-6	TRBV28	CASSLGGSSYNSPLHF
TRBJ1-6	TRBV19	CASMKDSRNSPLHF
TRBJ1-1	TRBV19	CASRWGQQNTEAFF
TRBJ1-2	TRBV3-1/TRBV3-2	CASSQDLWGGYGYTF
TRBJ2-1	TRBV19	CASRVRTGGYEQFF
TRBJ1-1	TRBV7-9	CASSPREANTEAFF
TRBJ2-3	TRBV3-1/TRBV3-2	CASSHLMDSRQDTQYF
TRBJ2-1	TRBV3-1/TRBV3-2	CASSQALQGATNEQFF
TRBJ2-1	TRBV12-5	CASGPDTKLAGGPRRTNEQFF
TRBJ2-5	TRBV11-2	CASSLEWSGQETQYF
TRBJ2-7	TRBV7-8	CASSLEVGGPTYEQYF
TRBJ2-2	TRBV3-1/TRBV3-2	CASSLVGQNTGELFF